The present entry profiles one TCR beta chain with its context. This sample is drawn from a study of OX40 agonist ivuxolimab in advanced cancers. The germline gives CDR1 SQVTM, CDR2 ANQGSEA. The ends lost 6 bases at V and 4 bases at J; junction bases unmatched: 6. The CDR3 totals 13 residues. Assay used: immunoSEQ multiplex PCR; TCRdb lists only in-frame clones, some missing. The data hold about 160,000 clones, with 85% to 95% observed a single time. The source of this sequence is an adult with an advanced solid tumor such as melanoma, head and neck, liver or kidney cancer. The V and J genes are TRBV29-1 and TRBJ1-5, with TRBD1 matching over 7 bases. This specimen was CD4+ or CD8+ T cells sorted from blood, taken in a trial of the OX40 agonist ivuxolimab. This CDR3 is CSVAGTENQPQHF. CDR3 in DNA: TGCAGCGTAGCCGGGACAGAGAATCAGCCCCAGCATTTT.